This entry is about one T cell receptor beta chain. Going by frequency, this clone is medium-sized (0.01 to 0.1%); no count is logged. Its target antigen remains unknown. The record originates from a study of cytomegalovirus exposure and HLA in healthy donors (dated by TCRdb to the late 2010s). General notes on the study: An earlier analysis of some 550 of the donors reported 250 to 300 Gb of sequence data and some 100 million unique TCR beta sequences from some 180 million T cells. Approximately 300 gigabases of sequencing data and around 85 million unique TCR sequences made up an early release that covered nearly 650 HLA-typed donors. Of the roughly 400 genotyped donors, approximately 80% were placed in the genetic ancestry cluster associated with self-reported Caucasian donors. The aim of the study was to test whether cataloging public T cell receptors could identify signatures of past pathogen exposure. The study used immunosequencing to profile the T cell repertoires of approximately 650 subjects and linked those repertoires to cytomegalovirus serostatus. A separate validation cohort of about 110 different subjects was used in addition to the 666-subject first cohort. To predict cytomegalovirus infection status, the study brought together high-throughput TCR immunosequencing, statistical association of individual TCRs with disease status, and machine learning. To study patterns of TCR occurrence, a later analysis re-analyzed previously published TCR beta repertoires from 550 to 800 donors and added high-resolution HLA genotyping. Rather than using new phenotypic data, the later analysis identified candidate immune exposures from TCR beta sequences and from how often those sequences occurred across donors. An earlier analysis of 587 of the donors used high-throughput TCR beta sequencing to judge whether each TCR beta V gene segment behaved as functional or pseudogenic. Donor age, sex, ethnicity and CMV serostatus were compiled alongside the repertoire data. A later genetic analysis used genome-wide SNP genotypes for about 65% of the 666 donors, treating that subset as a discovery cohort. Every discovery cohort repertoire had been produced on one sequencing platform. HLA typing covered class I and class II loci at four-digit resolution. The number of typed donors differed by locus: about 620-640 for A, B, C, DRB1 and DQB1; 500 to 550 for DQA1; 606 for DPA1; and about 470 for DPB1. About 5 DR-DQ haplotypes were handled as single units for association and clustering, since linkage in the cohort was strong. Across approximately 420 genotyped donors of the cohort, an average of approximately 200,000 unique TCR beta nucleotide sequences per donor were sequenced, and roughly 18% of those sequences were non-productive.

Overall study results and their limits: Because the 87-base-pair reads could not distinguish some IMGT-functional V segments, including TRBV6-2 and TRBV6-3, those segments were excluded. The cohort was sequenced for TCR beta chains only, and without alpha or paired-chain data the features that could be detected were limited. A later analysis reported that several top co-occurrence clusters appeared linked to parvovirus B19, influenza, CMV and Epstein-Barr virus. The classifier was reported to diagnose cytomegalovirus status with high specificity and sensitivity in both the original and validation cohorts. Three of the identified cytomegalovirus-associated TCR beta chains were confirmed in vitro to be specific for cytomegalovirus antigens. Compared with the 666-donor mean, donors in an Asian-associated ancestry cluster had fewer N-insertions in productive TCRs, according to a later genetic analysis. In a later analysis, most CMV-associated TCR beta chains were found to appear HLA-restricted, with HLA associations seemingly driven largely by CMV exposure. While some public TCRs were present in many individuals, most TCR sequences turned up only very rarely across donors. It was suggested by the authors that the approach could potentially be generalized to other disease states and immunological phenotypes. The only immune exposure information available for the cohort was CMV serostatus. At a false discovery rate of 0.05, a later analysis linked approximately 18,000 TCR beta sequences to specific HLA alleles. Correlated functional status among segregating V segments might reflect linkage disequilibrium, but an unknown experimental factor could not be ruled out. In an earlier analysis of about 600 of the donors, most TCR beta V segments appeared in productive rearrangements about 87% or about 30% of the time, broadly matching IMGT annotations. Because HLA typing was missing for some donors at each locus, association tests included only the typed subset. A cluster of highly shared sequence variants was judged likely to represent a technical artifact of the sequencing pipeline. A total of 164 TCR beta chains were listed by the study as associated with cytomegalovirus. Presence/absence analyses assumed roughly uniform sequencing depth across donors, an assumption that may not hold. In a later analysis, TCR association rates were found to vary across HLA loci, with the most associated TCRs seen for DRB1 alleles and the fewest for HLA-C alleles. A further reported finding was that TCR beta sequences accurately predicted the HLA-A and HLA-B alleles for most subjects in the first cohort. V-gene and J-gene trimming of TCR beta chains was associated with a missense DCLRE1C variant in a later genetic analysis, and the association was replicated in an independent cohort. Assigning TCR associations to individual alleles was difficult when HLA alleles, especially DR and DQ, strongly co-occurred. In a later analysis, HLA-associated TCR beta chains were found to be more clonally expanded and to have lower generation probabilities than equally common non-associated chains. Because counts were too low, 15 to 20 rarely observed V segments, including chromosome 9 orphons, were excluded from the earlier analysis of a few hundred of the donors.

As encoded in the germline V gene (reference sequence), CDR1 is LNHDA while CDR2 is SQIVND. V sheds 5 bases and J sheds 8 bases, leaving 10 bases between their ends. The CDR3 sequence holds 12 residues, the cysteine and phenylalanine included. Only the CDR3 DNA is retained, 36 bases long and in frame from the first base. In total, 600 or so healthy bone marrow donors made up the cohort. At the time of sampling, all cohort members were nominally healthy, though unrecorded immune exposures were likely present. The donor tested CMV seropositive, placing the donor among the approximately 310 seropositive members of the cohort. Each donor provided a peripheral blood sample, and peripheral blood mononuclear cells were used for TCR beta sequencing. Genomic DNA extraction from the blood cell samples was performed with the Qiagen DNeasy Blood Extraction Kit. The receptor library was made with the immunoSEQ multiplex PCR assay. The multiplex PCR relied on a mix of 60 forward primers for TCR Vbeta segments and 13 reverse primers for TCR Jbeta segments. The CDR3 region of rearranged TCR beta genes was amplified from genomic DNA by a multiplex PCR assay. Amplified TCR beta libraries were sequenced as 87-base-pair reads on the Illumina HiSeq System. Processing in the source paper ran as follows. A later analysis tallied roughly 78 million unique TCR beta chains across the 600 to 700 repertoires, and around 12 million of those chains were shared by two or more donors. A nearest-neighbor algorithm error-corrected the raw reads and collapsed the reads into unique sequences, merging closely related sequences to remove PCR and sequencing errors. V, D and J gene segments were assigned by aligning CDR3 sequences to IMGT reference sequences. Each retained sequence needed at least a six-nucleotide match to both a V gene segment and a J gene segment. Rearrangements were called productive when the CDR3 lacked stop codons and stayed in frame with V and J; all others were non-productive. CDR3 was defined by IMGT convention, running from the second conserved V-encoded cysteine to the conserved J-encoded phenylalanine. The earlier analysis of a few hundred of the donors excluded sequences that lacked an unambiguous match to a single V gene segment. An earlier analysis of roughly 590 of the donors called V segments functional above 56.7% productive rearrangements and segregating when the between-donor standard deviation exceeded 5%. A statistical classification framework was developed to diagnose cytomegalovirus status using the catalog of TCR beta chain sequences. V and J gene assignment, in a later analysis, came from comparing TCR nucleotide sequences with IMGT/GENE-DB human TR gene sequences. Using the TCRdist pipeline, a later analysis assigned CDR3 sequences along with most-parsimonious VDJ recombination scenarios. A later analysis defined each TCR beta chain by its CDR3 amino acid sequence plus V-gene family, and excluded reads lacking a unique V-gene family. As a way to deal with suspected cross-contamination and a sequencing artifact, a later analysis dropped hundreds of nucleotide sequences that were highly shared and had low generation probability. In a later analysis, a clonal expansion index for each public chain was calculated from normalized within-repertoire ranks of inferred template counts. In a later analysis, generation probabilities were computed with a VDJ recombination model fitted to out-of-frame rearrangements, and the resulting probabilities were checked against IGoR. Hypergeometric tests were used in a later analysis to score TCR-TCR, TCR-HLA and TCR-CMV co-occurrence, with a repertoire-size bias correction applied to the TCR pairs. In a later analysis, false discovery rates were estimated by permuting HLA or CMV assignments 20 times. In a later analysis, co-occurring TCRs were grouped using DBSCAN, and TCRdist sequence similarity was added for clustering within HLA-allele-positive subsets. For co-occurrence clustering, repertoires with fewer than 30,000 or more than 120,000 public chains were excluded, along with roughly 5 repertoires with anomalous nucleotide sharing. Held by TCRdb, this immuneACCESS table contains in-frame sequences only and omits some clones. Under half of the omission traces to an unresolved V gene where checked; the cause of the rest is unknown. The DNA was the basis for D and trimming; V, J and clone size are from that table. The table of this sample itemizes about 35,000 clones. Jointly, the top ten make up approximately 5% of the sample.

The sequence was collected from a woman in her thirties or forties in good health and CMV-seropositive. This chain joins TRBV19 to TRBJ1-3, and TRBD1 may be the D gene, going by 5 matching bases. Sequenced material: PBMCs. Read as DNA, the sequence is TGTGCCAGTAGTTGGGGGGTGGACACCATATATTTT. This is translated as CASSWGVDTIYF.